One and the same sample provided the 19 T cell receptor beta chains below, sequenced in a study of neurological immune-mediated disorders. TCRdb re-derived calls from the 5' RACE reads in MiXCR, one entry per CDR3 protein. Here the sample spans some 37,000 distinct CDR3 sequences, around an eighth being singletons. What was sequenced was PBMCs. Receptor source: a woman in her forties or fifties with HTLV-1-associated myelopathy (HAM/TSP).

This clonotype was seen once. The chain joins TRBV5-1 to TRBJ2-2; the D gene is possibly TRBD2 (6 bases). The V gene's germline CDR1 is SGHRS and CDR2 YFSETQ. V was cut by 3 bases and J by 6 bases, with 9 bases left in between. The CDR3 is 13 residues long. CDR3: CASSWDSSGELFF. In DNA, the CDR3 is TGCGCCAGCAGCTGGGACTCCTCCGGGGAGCTGTTTTTT.

This clonotype came up a few times. CDR3 sequence: CASSPGSGNQPQHF. CDR3 in DNA: TGTGCCAGCTCACCAGGGTCGGGCAATCAGCCCCAGCATTTT. The rearrangement uses TRBV18 and TRBJ1-5; D not resolved. V lost 2 bases and J 2 bases, leaving 7 bases between the germline ends. CDR1 KGHSH and CDR2 LQKENI come from the germline V gene. CDR3 length: 14 amino acids. Full variable domain (missing parts from reference TRBV18 and TRBJ1-5): NAGVMQNPRHLVRRRGQEARLRCSPMKGHSHVYWYRQLPEEGLKFMVYLQKENIIDESGMPKERFSAEFPKEGPSILRIQQVVRGDSAAYFCASSPGSGNQPQHFGDGTRLSIL.

The V and J genes are TRBV5-6 and TRBJ2-7; 9 nucleotides match TRBD1. The trim removed 4 bases at V and 7 bases at J, leaving 12 bases unmatched. Per germline, CDR1 SGHDT and CDR2 YYEEEE. This CDR3 region has 15 residues. CDR3 DNA: TGTGCCAGCAGCGTCCGTACAGGGGGCGGGGGAGAGCAGTACTTC. It yields the protein CASSVRTGGGGEQYF.

This clonotype was counted many times. This rearrangement joins TRBV2 to TRBJ2-7; D is possibly TRBD2 (6 bases). The CDR3 is 14 amino acids. V shed 3 bases and J shed 2 bases, with 11 bases lying between them. The germline V gene encodes CDR1 SNHLY and CDR2 FYNNEI. Here the CDR3 reads CASSEEGVPYEQYF. CDR3 in DNA: TGTGCCAGCAGTGAGGAGGGCGTCCCCTACGAGCAGTACTTC.

This clonotype was counted at least ten times. The chain links TRBV5-1 to TRBJ2-7, with 11 bases that match TRBD1. Germline lookup yields CDR1 SGHRS and CDR2 YFSETQ. CDR3 size: 16 residues. J was trimmed by 6 bases and V by 5 bases; bases with no gene match: 13. The chain's CDR3 is CASSRTGGRLFPEQYF. For the CDR3, the DNA is TGCGCCAGCAGTCGGACAGGGGGCCGACTCTTCCCCGAGCAGTACTTC.

This clonotype was counted ten times or more. The V call is TRBV25-1, the J call TRBJ1-5; D unresolved. The CDR3 is 12 residues long. The V gene lost 6 bases and the J gene lost 5 bases, with 8 bases spanning the gap. Germline CDR1 and CDR2: MGHDK and SYGVNS. Here the CDR3 reads CASRGQDQPQHF. The CDR3 coding sequence is TGTGCCAGCAGAGGGCAGGATCAGCCCCAGCATTTT.

This clonotype appeared many times. This rearrangement joins TRBV5-5 to TRBJ1-5, with TRBD1 identical over 11 bases. CDR1 is SGHKS and CDR2 is YYEKEE in the germline V gene (reference sequence). This CDR3 region has 14 residues. The junction had 3 bases not matched to a gene; V was cut back by 2 bases and J by 8 bases. CDR3 sequence (DNA): TGTGCCAGCAGCTTTGGGACAGGGGGGGAGCCCCAGCATTTT. It translates to CASSFGTGGEPQHF.

This clonotype was seen ten or more times. The chain is built from TRBV9 and TRBJ2-1; D uncertain. The V gene lost 4 bases and the J gene lost 0 bases, with 17 bases spanning the gap. Germline-derived CDR1 and CDR2 are SGDLS and YYNGEE. CDR3 length: 17 amino acids. The chain's CDR3 is CASSLQSSPYSYNEQFF. For the CDR3, the DNA is TGTGCCAGCAGCCTACAGTCAAGTCCCTACTCCTACAATGAGCAGTTCTTC. The full variable domain, completed using reference TRBV9 and TRBJ2-1, is DSGVTQTPKHLITATGQRVTLRCSPRSGDLSVYWYQQSLDQGLQFLIQYYNGEERAKGNILERFSAQQFPDLHSELNLSSLELGDSALYFCASSLQSSPYSYNEQFFGPGTRLTVL.

This clonotype was picked up many times. The chain links TRBV27 to TRBJ1-3; D perhaps matches TRBD1 (5 bases). The V and J ends lost 5 bases and 0 bases respectively, with 14 bases between them. The length of the CDR3 is 16 residues. The V gene's germline CDR1 is MNHEY and CDR2 SMNVEV (reference sequence). As DNA, the CDR3 is TGTGCCAGCAGTCCCGGGTATCAGGGCTCTGGAAACACCATATATTTT. Residues: CASSPGYQGSGNTIYF.

A few counts support this clonotype. A much larger clone is a single base away; this may be a read error. This chain connects TRBV3-1 to TRBJ2-5, with TRBD2 matching 12 bases. The V gene's germline CDR1 is LGHDT and CDR2 YNNKEL (reference sequence). The CDR3 is 15 residues long. Germline trimming cut 4 bases from V and 4 bases from J; bases unmatched to any gene: 4. The CDR3 DNA reads TGTGCCAGCAGCCCTAGCGGGGGGGCCCGAGAGACCCAGTACTTC. This translates into CASSPSGGARETQYF.

This clonotype was counted at least ten times. J is TRBJ2-7 and V is TRBV5-6; a weak D match, TRBD2 (7 bases). V dropped 4 bases and J dropped 3 bases, with 26 bases sitting between them. The germline CDR1 and CDR2 sequences are SGHDT and YYEEEE. The CDR3 is 18 residues long. The CDR3 loop reads CASSRDRIIAGALYEQYF. Here the CDR3 DNA reads TGTGCCAGCAGCCGGGACCGCATAATCGCGGGGGCCCTCTACGAGCAGTACTTC.

This clonotype was recorded many times. This chain links TRBV9 with TRBJ2-7; possible D gene TRBD1, 7 bases. Looked up from germline, CDR1 is SGDLS and CDR2 is YYNGEE. The CDR3 covers 15 residues. V lost 0 bases and J lost 0, with 10 bases in between. DNA of the CDR3: TGTGCCAGCAGCGTAGCGGGGGACAGCTCCTACGAGCAGTACTTC. This sequence encodes CASSVAGDSSYEQYF.

The sample holds many counts of this clonotype. The chain combines TRBV6-2 or TRBV6-3 with TRBJ1-3; the D gene is possibly TRBD1 (6 bases). The germline gives CDR1 MNHEY, CDR2 SVGEGT. V was clipped by 6 bases and J by 9 bases, with 18 bases between them. The CDR3 is made up of 14 amino acids. The CDR3 protein is CASRGQPSGGTIYF. Here the CDR3 DNA reads TGTGCCAGCAGAGGACAGCCCTCAGGAGGCACCATATATTTT.

This clonotype was counted many times. The rearrangement joins TRBV5-6 to TRBJ2-7; 8 bases match TRBD1. Germline assignment: CDR1 SGHDT and CDR2 YYEEEE. The CDR3 is made up of 14 amino acids. Trimming at V came to 2 bases and at J to 4 bases, leaving 5 bases not matched to a gene. The CDR3, as DNA: TGTGCCAGCAGCTTCGGACAGGGTACGTACGAGCAGTACTTC. Protein product: CASSFGQGTYEQYF.

This clonotype showed up many times. The chain uses TRBV11-2 and TRBJ2-7, with 8 bases fitting TRBD1. The germline gives CDR1 SGHAT, CDR2 FQNNGV. The CDR3 has 13 residues. The junction had 1 base not matched to a gene; V was cut back by 4 bases and J by 2 bases. The CDR3 reads CASSWTGTYEQYF. The CDR3, as DNA: TGTGCCAGCAGCTGGACAGGGACCTACGAGCAGTACTTC.

This clonotype was detected many times. J is TRBJ2-7 and V is TRBV20-1; 9 bases align to TRBD2. V dropped 0 bases and J dropped 1; count of bases not matched to a gene: 4. The CDR3 extends over 15 amino acids. Germline V gives CDR1 DFQATT, CDR2 SNEGSKA (reference sequence). CDR3 sequence reads: CSARDRRGGSYEQYF. DNA for the CDR3: TGCAGTGCTAGAGATCGGCGGGGGGGATCCTACGAGCAGTACTTC.

This clonotype was seen at least ten times. The rearrangement links TRBV7-6 to TRBJ1-2; D call uncertain. The V end lost 2 bases, the J end lost 8 bases, and 9 bases lay between the germline ends. Germline CDR1 SGHVS, CDR2 FNYEAQ. The length of the CDR3 is 12 residues. CDR3 sequence (DNA): TGTGCCAGCAGCTTAATGGGAGCCGGCTACACCTTC. The encoded protein is CASSLMGAGYTF.

As regards this clonotype: The junction departs from germline at one end; a sequencing error may be responsible. The chain combines TRBV10-3 with TRBJ2-5; D call uncertain. Germline CDR1 and CDR2: ENHRY and SYGVKD. This CDR3 has 14 amino acids. The CDR3, as DNA: TGTGCCATCATTGAGTCCTGCCCGTTGGAGACCCAGTACTTC. Translation: CAIIESCPLETQYF.

This clonotype was picked up many times. The rearrangement uses TRBV28 and TRBJ1-5; 8 nucleotides line up with TRBD1. V lost 4 bases and J lost 1; bases outside the gene matches: 9. The CDR3 has 17 amino acids. Germline lookup yields CDR1 MDHEN and CDR2 SYDVKM. DNA of the CDR3: TGTGCCAGCAGTTCCTCAAACAGGGGGGTCAGCAATCAGCCCCAGCATTTT. Its translation: CASSSSNRGVSNQPQHF.